Included here is one TCR beta chain sequence, with context. This specimen belongs to a study of blood T cell repertoires in COVID-19. Sequencing used immunoSEQ multiplex PCR; TCRdb keeps in-frame clones, though not all of them. The repertoire consists of under 100,000 clones, with more than 70% occurring once and the leading ten covering 15% to 20%. This CDR3 contains 13 residues. Germline V gene data show CDR1 as GTSNPN and CDR2 as SVGIG (reference sequence). Trimming left V 3 bases short and J 7 bases short, with 13 bases between. The sample comprised peripheral blood. This sequence joins TRBV30 and TRBJ2-1; a possible D gene is TRBD2 (6 bases). The TCR was taken from a woman aged 60-70 years with acute or convalescent COVID-19. As DNA, the CDR3 is TGTGCCTGGAGAGGAGGGGAATGGAATGAGCAGTTCTTC. Its protein is CAWRGGEWNEQFF.